This T cell receptor beta chain is from a study of breast tumors, draining lymph nodes, adjacent tissues. Samples came from axillary lymph nodes draining the breast cancer. Study-wide results and limits: Tumors had less TCR diversity than lymph nodes, more than nontumor tissue.

This clonotype was observed at least ten times. Its antigen is currently unknown. This CDR3 is built from 13 residues. The V gene's germline CDR1 is MNHNY and CDR2 SVGAGI (reference sequence). The germline V and J ends were trimmed by 0 bases and 4 bases, with 6 bases remaining between them. Using its own MiXCR run on the multiplex PCR reads, TCRdb lists one record per CDR3 protein. The table shows 290,000 or so distinct CDR3 sequences, with about 30% occurring only once. The source of this sequence is a female donor with breast cancer. Some clones in this sample may be carry-over from other donors' samples. Material: axillary lymph node tissue. The V call is TRBV6-6, the J call TRBJ2-5; weak D call: TRBD1 (5 bases). This chain's CDR3 is CASSYSQGETQYF. CDR3 sequence (DNA): TGTGCCAGCAGTTACTCCCAGGGAGAGACCCAGTACTTC.